Below, one T cell receptor beta chain is given with its context. Authors' processing steps: Reference gene primer amplification gave estimated nucleated cell counts. Libraries were prepared by immunoSEQ multiplex PCR; TCRdb keeps only in-frame clonotypes and omits some of them. The V and J calls and clone size are taken from that table; D and trimming were inferred from the DNA. The table includes about 98,000 clones, roughly 85% detected once. V lost 7 bases to trimming and J lost 5 bases, with 8 bases between them. The germline CDR1 and CDR2 sequences are SNHLY and FYNNEI. The CDR3 is made up of 11 amino acids. The record originates from a study of blood T cell repertoires in COVID-19. Across the study: Samples came from the United States, Italy and Spain, spanning acute and convalescent COVID-19. The analysed material was cDNA or gDNA that came from T cells, B-cell-depleted T cells, or PBMCs.

This TCR derives from a man between 65 and 85 years old with acute or convalescent COVID-19. The chain carries TRBV2 and TRBJ1-1; D is unclear. The specimen was peripheral blood. CDR3 in amino acids: CASTQVTEAFF. The CDR3 nucleotides read TGTGCCAGCACCCAGGTTACTGAAGCTTTCTTT.